These 22 T cell receptor beta chains were all obtained from the same sample, sequenced in a study of STAT3 mutations in large granular lymphocyte leukemia. General study points: In T-cell large granular lymphocyte leukemia, about half of patients showed multiple immunodominant subclonotypes.

These receptors have no identified antigens. Libraries were prepared by immunoSEQ multiplex PCR; TCRdb keeps only in-frame clonotypes and omits some of them. The sample holds 16,000 or so clones, roughly four fifths seen once. Sequenced input: peripheral blood mononuclear cells. The receptor source for this set is a man aged 45-65 years with T-cell large granular lymphocyte leukemia. Some clones in this sample may be carry-over from other donors' samples.

V gene TRBV5-1 combines with J gene TRBJ1-2; D ambiguous. Trimming pared 2 bases from V and 6 bases from J, leaving 11 bases between. This CDR3 is 13 amino acids long. Germline CDR1 and CDR2: SGHRS and YFSETQ. CDR3 DNA sequence: TGCGCCAGCAGCTTCGTATTAGAGAATGGCTACACCTTC. Protein sequence: CASSFVLENGYTF.

The sample holds a few counts of this clone. The chain is built from TRBV2 and TRBJ2-3; D ambiguous. Germline V gene lookup returns CDR1 SNHLY and CDR2 FYNNEI. This CDR3 has 15 amino acids. Trimming removed 5 bases from V and 0 bases from J, with 12 bases in between. The CDR3 coding sequence is TGTGCCAGCAGTACGACCGCCTTGAGCACAGATACGCAGTATTTT. It is translated as CASSTTALSTDTQYF.

On this clone: One end of the junction does not line up with germline, which may come from a read error. The J gene is TRBJ2-7, the V gene TRBV6-5, with D possibly being TRBD1 (5 bases). The germline V gene encodes CDR1 MNHEY and CDR2 SVGAGI. There are 12 residues in the CDR3. The CDR3 is CASSYSKQGLNF. The CDR3 nucleotides are TGTGCCAGCAGTTACTCGAAGCAGGGCCTTAACTTC.

This clone is labeled as medium-sized. The V call is TRBV4-1, the J call TRBJ2-7; D is ambiguous. CDR3 length equals 14 residues. V was shortened by 1 base and J by 2 bases, with 9 bases between the two germline ends. Germline lookup yields CDR1 MGHRA and CDR2 YSYEKL. CDR3 sequence: CASSQAQSTYEQYF. The CDR3, as DNA: TGCGCCAGCAGCCAAGCCCAGTCGACCTACGAGCAGTACTTC.

This clone was seen just once. The gene calls are TRBV28 and TRBJ2-7; TRBD2 matches 8 bases. V shed 4 bases and J 6 bases; nucleotides not matched to a gene: 14. From germline, CDR1 is MDHEN and CDR2 SYDVKM. This CDR3 contains 16 residues. The chain's CDR3 is CASSYRLLAGASEQYF. The CDR3 region has the DNA TGTGCCAGCAGTTACCGGCTGCTAGCGGGCGCCTCCGAGCAGTACTTC.

V usage is TRBV5-1 and J usage is TRBJ2-3; 7 positions match TRBD2. The CDR3 runs to 14 residues. Germline assignment: CDR1 SGHRS and CDR2 YFSETQ. Trimming cost V 2 bases and J 6 bases; bases outside gene matches: 6. CDR3 residues: CASSLQTSSDTQYF. CDR3 bases: TGCGCCAGCAGCTTACAGACTAGCAGCGATACGCAGTATTTT.

The rearrangement uses TRBV5-4 and TRBJ2-6, with 7 bases identical to TRBD1. The germline V gene has CDR1 SGHNT and CDR2 YYREEE (reference sequence). The V and J ends lost 0 bases and 4 bases, in that order; junction bases with no gene match: 7. The CDR3 has 17 amino acids. The CDR3 loop is CASSLDGTVSGANVLTF. CDR3 bases: TGTGCCAGCAGCTTGGACGGGACAGTGTCGGGGGCCAACGTCCTGACTTTC.

V is TRBV6-5 and J is TRBJ2-2, with 12 bases lining up with TRBD2. The CDR3 totals 16 residues. V lost 0 bases and J lost 4; bases outside the gene matches: 0. From germline, CDR1 is MNHEY and CDR2 SVGAGI. The CDR3 sequence is CASSYSTSGSTGELFF. The CDR3 coding sequence is TGTGCCAGCAGTTACTCGACTAGCGGGAGCACCGGGGAGCTGTTTTTT.

The chain has TRBV19 and TRBJ1-5; no definite D call. V lost 6 bases and J lost 7, with 13 bases in between. The CDR3 spans 13 residues. Germline V CDR1 and CDR2: LNHDA, SQIVND (reference sequence). In DNA form, the CDR3 reads TGTGCCAGTAGCTGGGGAACTGGGCAGCCCCAGCATTTT. Protein sequence: CASSWGTGQPQHF. Using reference TRBV19 and TRBJ1-5 for the parts outside the CDR3, the full variable domain is DGGITQSPKYLFRKEGQNVTLSCEQNLNHDAMYWYRQDPGQGLRLIYYSQIVNDFQKGDIAEGYSVSREKKESFPLTVTSAQKNPTAFYLCASSWGTGQPQHFGDGTRLSIL.

This clone has a single count. The rearrangement links TRBV27 to TRBJ1-3; D gene unclear. V was shortened by 8 bases and J by 0 bases, with 11 bases between the two germline ends. Germline V gene lookup returns CDR1 MNHEY and CDR2 SMNVEV (reference sequence). CDR3 length equals 14 residues. CDR3 coding DNA: TGTGCCAGCCAGGACTCCTACTCTGGAAACACCATATATTTT. Translated: CASQDSYSGNTIYF.

In its sample, this clone was seen a few times. The chain joins TRBV6-1 to TRBJ2-2; D unclear. CDR1 MNHNS and CDR2 SASEGT come from the germline V gene. V lost 1 base and J lost 2, with 8 bases in between. The CDR3 length is 15 residues. The CDR3 protein is CASSEEASNTGELFF. CDR3 in DNA: TGTGCCAGCAGTGAAGAGGCCAGCAACACCGGGGAGCTGTTTTTT.

CDR3 nucleotide sequence: TGTGCCAGCAGCTTGAACAGGGGGCGGACTGGCTACACCTTC. It encodes CASSLNRGRTGYTF. This rearrangement joins TRBV13 to TRBJ1-2; 9 nucleotides line up with TRBD1. The CDR3 totals 14 residues. CDR1 is PRHDT and CDR2 is FYEKMQ in the germline V gene (reference sequence). With 3 bases clipped from V and 7 bases from J, the junction kept 6 bases outside the gene matches.

A single count supports this clone. The rearrangement links TRBV11-2 to TRBJ2-7; the D is unclear. Trimming took 3 bases from V and 0 from J, leaving 9 bases between them. CDR3 length equals 14 residues. Germline V gene sequence: CDR1 SGHAT, CDR2 FQNNGV. The CDR3 sequence: CASSFGYSSYEQYF. The CDR3 DNA reads as TGTGCCAGCAGCTTTGGATACAGCTCCTACGAGCAGTACTTC.

This chain joins TRBV18 and TRBJ2-3; D remains unclear. CDR3 size: 15 residues. With 2 bases removed from V and 0 bases from J, the gap between germline ends came to 9 bases. From germline, CDR1 is KGHSH and CDR2 LQKENI. The CDR3 DNA reads TGTGCCAGCTCACCAGGACGCACTAGCACAGATACGCAGTATTTT. Translating it yields CASSPGRTSTDTQYF.

The sample holds a few counts of this clone. CDR3: CASSLAAVYGYTF. DNA of the CDR3: TGTGCCAGCAGCTTGGCGGCGGTCTATGGCTACACCTTC. The genes are TRBV5-4 and TRBJ1-2; D unclear. CDR3 size: 13 residues. In germline, CDR1 is SGHNT, CDR2 YYREEE (reference sequence). Trimming left V 0 bases short and J 4 bases short, with 7 bases between.

The rearrangement links TRBV4-1 to TRBJ1-4; possible D gene TRBD1, 5 bases. CDR1 is MGHRA, CDR2 YSYEKL, per germline. V dropped 1 base and J dropped 10 bases, with 16 bases sitting between them. There are 15 residues in the CDR3. CDR3: CASSQVGSHGGKLFF. The DNA for the CDR3 is TGCGCCAGCAGCCAAGTGGGGTCACATGGGGGAAAACTGTTTTTT.

The CDR3 loop reads CASSPAGGSYEQYF. CDR3 in DNA: TGTGCCAGCTCACCGGCGGGGGGGTCGTACGAGCAGTACTTC. This rearrangement joins TRBV18 to TRBJ2-7, with TRBD2 identical over 9 bases. Per germline, CDR1 KGHSH and CDR2 LQKENI. Trimming cost V 3 bases and J 4 bases; bases outside gene matches: 4. The CDR3 is made up of 14 amino acids.

This clone appeared once. This sequence joins TRBV9 and TRBJ2-5; D not resolved. In germline, CDR1 is SGDLS, CDR2 YYNGEE. The CDR3 runs 16 residues. The V gene lost 1 base and the J gene lost 8 bases, with 21 bases spanning the gap. The CDR3 loop is CASSVLAASVLETQYF. The CDR3 DNA reads TGTGCCAGCAGCGTACTGGCGGCATCTGTCTTAGAAACCCAGTACTTC.

This chain connects TRBV12-5 to TRBJ2-7; TRBD2 matches 8 bases. Trimming at V came to 1 base and at J to 3 bases, leaving 2 bases not matched to a gene. Germline values: CDR1 LGHNT, CDR2 FRNRAP. This CDR3 is built from 14 residues. CDR3 amino acids: CASGLGTSFYEQYF. DNA of the CDR3: TGTGCTAGTGGTTTGGGGACTAGCTTCTACGAGCAGTACTTC.

J is TRBJ1-1 and V is TRBV19, with 8 nucleotides matching TRBD1. Trimming at V came to 5 bases and at J to 1 base, leaving 6 bases not matched to a gene. CDR3 length: 15 residues. Germline CDR1 is LNHDA and CDR2 is SQIVND (reference sequence). DNA for the CDR3: TGTGCCAGTAGTTCGCGGACAGGGACGAACACTGAAGCTTTCTTT. It yields the protein CASSSRTGTNTEAFF.

The chain employs TRBV6-1 and TRBJ2-1; 13 positions match TRBD2. This CDR3 contains 15 residues. Germline V gene lookup returns CDR1 MNHNS and CDR2 SASEGT. Trimming at V came to 1 base and at J to 6 bases, leaving 0 bases not matched to a gene. The chain's CDR3 is CASSEGTSGSNEQFF. DNA of the CDR3: TGTGCCAGCAGTGAAGGGACTAGCGGGAGCAATGAGCAGTTCTTC.

The chain joins TRBV5-1 to TRBJ2-1; 8 bases map to TRBD1. Per the germline V gene, CDR1 is SGHRS and CDR2 is YFSETQ. The CDR3 covers 15 residues. Losses at the gene ends were 0 bases for V and 9 bases for J; bases not matched to a gene: 8. CDR3 residues: CASSLAGDRMSEQFF. The CDR3 nucleotides are TGCGCCAGCAGCTTGGCGGGGGACAGGATGAGTGAGCAGTTCTTC.